This TCR beta chain was found in a study of radiotherapy plus CTLA-4 blockade in lung cancer. Overall study context: Disease control was present in 31% of patients, and objective responses in around 20%. Study results and limitations: Early clonal dynamics of blood T cells, together with interferon-beta, were reported as the best response predictor. Expansion in blood of tumor-derived TCR clones was seen after radiotherapy plus ipilimumab.

The repertoire was sequenced with immunoSEQ multiplex PCR; TCRdb's copy has only in-frame clones and lacks some. This sample carries about 97,000 clones, 65% to 85% of them seen once, and the ten largest clones take roughly 2.8%. Focal radiation plus CTLA-4 blockade with ipilimumab was administered to patients who had chemo-refractory metastatic non-small-cell lung cancer. Concerning this clone: Its antigen remains unknown.

The specimen was peripheral blood, collected from a patient treated with radiotherapy plus ipilimumab. The TCR sequence derives from a human donor with non-small cell lung cancer who had a partial response to radiotherapy plus ipilimumab. Some clones in this sample may be carry-over from other donors' samples.

CDR3 loop: CASSEPAVGDTEAFF. CDR3 nucleotides: TGCGCCAGCAGTGAACCTGCCGTAGGGGACACTGAAGCTTTCTTT. The J gene is TRBJ1-1, the V gene TRBV10-2, with D perhaps TRBD1 (5 bases). The length of the CDR3 is 15 residues. Germline V lookup: CDR1 WSHSY, CDR2 SAAADI. V shed 3 bases and J shed 3 bases, with 14 bases lying between them.